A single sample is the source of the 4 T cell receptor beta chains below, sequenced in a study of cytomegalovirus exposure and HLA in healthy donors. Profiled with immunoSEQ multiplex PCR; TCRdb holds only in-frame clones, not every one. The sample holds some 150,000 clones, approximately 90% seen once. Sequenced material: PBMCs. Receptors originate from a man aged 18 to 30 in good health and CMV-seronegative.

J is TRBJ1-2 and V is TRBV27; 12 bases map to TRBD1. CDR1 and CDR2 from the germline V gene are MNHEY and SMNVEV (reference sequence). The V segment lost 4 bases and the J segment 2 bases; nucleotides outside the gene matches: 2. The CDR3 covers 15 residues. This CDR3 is CASSYGTGGNYGYTF. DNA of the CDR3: TGTGCCAGCAGTTACGGGACAGGGGGCAACTATGGCTACACCTTC.

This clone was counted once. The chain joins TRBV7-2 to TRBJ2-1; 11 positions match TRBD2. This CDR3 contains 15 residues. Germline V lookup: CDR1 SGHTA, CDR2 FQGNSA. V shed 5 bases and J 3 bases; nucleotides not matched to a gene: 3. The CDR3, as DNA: TGTGCCAGCAGCAGCACTAGCGGGAGCTACAATGAGCAGTTCTTC. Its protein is CASSSTSGSYNEQFF.

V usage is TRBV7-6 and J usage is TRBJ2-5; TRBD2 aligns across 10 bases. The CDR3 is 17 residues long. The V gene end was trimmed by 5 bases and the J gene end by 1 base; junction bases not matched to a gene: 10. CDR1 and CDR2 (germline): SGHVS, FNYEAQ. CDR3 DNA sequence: TGTGCCAGCAGCGCCCATAATTTAGCGGGGGGCCAAGAGACCCAGTACTTC. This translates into CASSAHNLAGGQETQYF.

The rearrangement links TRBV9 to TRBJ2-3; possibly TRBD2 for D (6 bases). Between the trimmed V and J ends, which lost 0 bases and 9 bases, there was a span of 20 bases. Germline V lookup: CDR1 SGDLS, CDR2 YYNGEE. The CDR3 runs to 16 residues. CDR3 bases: TGTGCCAGCAGCGTAGCTGGGGACTTCTCCAAACACACGCAGTATTTT. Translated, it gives CASSVAGDFSKHTQYF.